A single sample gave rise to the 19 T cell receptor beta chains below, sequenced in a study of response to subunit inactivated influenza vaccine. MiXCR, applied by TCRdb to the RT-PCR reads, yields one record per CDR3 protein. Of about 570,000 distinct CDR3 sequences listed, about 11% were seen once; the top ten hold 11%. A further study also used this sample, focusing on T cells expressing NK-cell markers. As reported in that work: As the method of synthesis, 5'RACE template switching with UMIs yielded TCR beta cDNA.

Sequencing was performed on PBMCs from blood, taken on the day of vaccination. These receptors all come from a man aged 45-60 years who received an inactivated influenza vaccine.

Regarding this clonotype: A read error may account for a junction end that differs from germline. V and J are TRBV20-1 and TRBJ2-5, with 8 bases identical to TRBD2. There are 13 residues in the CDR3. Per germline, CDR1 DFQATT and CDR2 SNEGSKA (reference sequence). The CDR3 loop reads CSATQGRGAPQNF. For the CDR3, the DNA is TGCAGTGCTACCCAGGGGCGGGGGGCCCCCCAGAACTTC.

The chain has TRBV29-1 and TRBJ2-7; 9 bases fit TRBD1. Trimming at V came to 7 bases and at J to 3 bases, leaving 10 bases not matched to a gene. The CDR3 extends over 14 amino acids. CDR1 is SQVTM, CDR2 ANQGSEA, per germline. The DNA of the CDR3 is TGCAGCGGCCGAGCCGGGACAGGGAACTACGAGCAGTACTTC. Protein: CSGRAGTGNYEQYF.

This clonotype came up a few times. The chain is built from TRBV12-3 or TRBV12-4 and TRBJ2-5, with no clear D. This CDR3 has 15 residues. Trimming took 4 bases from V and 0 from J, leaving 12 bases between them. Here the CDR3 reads CASSSLTFNQETQYF. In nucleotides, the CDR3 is TGTGCCAGCAGTTCCCTGACCTTTAACCAAGAGACCCAGTACTTC.

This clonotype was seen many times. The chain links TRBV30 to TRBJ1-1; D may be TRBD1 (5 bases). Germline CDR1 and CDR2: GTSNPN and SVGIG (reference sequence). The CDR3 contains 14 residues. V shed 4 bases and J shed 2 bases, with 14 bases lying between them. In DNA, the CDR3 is TGTGCCTGGACCCCCGGGACGGCAAACACTGAAGCTTTCTTT. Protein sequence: CAWTPGTANTEAFF.

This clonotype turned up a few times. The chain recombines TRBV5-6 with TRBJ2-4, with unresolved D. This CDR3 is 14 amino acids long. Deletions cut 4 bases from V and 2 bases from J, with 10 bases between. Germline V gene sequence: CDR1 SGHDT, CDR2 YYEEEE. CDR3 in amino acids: CASSAAVSKNIQYF. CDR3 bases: TGTGCCAGCAGCGCAGCAGTTTCCAAAAACATTCAGTACTTC.

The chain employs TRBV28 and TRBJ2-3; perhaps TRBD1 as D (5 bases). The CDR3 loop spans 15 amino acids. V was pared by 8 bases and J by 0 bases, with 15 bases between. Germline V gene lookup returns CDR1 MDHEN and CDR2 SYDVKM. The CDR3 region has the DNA TGTGCCAGCCGCCTACCAGGGATAAGCACAGATACGCAGTATTTT. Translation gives CASRLPGISTDTQYF. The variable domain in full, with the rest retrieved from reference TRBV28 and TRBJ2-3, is DVKVTQSSRYLVKRTGEKVFLECVQDMDHENMFWYRQDPGLGLRLIYFSYDVKMKEKGDIPEGYSVSREKKERFSLILESASTNQTSMYLCASRLPGISTDTQYFGPGTRLTVL.

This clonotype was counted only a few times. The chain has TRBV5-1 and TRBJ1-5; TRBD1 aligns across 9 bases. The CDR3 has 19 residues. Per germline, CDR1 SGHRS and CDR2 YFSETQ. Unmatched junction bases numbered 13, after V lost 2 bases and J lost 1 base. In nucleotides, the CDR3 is TGCGCCAGCAGCTTACTCTCGGACAGGGGTGGTTGGAGCAATCAGCCCCAGCATTTT. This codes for CASSLLSDRGGWSNQPQHF.

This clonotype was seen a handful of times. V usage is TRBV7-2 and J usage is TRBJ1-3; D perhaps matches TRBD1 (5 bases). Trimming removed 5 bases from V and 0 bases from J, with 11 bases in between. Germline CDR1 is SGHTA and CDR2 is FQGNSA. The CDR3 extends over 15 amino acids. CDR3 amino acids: CASSNAGFSGNTIYF. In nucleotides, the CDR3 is TGTGCCAGCAGCAACGCAGGGTTCTCTGGAAACACCATATATTTT.

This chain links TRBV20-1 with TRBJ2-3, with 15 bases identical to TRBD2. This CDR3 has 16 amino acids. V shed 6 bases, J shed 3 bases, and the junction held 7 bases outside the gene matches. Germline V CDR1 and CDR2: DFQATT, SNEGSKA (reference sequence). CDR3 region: CSATGTSGGRTDTQYF. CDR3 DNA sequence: TGCAGTGCCACCGGGACTAGCGGGGGGAGGACAGATACGCAGTATTTT.

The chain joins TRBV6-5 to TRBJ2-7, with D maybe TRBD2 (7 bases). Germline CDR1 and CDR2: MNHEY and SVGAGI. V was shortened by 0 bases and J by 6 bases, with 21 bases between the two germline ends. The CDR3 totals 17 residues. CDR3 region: CASSYSKGGPGGGEQYF. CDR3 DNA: TGTGCCAGCAGTTACTCGAAGGGGGGGCCTGGAGGCGGCGAGCAGTACTTC.

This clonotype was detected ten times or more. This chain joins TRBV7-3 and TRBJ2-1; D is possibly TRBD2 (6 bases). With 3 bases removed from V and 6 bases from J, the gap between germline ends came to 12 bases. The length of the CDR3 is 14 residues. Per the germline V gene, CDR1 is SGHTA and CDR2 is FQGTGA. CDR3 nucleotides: TGTGCCAGCAGCTTGACCGGGGGAACCAATGAGCAGTTCTTC. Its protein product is CASSLTGGTNEQFF.

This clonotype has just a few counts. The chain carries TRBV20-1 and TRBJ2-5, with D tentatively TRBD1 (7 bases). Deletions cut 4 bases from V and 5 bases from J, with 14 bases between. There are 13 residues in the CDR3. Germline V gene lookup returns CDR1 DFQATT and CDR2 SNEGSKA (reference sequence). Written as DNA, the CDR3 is TGCAGTGCTACCCAGACAGGGAGGGAGACCCAGTACTTC. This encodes CSATQTGRETQYF.

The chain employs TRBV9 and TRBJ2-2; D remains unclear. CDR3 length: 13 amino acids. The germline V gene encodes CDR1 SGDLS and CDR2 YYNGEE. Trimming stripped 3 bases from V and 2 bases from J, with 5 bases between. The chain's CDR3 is CASSGSNTGELFF. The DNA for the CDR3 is TGTGCCAGCAGCGGCTCCAACACCGGGGAGCTGTTTTTT. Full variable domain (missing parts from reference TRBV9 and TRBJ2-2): DSGVTQTPKHLITATGQRVTLRCSPRSGDLSVYWYQQSLDQGLQFLIQYYNGEERAKGNILERFSAQQFPDLHSELNLSSLELGDSALYFCASSGSNTGELFFGEGSRLTVL.

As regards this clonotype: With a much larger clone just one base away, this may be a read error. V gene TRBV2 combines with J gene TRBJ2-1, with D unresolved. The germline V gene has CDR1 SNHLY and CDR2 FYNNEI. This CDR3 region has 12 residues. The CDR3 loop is CASLGSYNGQFF. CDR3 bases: TGTGCCAGCCTTGGCTCCTACAATGGGCAGTTCTTC.

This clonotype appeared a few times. This CDR3 is CASRSSLSTHEQYF. The CDR3 coding sequence is TGCGCCAGCAGGAGTAGTCTTAGCACCCACGAGCAGTACTTC. This rearrangement joins TRBV5-1 to TRBJ2-7; no clear D. Deletions cut 5 bases from V and 5 bases from J, with 17 bases between. The CDR3 runs 14 residues. CDR1 SGHRS and CDR2 YFSETQ come from the germline V gene.

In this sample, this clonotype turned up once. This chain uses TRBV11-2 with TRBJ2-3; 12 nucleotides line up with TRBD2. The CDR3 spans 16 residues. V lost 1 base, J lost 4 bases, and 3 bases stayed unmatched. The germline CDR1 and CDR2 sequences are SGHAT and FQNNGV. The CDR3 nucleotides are TGTGCCAGCAGCTTAGTACTAGCGGGGGGAGCAGATACGCAGTATTTT. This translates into CASSLVLAGGADTQYF.

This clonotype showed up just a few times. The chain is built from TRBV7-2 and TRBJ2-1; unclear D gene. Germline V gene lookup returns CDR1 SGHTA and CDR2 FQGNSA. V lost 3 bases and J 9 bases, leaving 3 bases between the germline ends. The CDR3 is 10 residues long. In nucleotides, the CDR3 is TGTGCCAGCAGCTTCGGTGAGCAGTTCTTC. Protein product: CASSFGEQFF.

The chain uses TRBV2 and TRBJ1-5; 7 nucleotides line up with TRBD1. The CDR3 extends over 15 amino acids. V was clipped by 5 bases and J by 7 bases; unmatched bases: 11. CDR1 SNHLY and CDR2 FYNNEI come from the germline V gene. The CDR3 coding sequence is TGTGCCAGCAGTCCGGACCACAGGGGAGGACAGCCCCAGCATTTT. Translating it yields CASSPDHRGGQPQHF.

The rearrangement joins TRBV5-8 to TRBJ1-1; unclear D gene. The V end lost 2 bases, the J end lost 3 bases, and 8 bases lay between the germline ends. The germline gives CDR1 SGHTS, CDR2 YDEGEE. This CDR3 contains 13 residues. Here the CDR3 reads CASSFVRDTEAFF. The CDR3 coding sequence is TGTGCCAGCAGCTTTGTCCGGGACACTGAAGCTTTCTTT.